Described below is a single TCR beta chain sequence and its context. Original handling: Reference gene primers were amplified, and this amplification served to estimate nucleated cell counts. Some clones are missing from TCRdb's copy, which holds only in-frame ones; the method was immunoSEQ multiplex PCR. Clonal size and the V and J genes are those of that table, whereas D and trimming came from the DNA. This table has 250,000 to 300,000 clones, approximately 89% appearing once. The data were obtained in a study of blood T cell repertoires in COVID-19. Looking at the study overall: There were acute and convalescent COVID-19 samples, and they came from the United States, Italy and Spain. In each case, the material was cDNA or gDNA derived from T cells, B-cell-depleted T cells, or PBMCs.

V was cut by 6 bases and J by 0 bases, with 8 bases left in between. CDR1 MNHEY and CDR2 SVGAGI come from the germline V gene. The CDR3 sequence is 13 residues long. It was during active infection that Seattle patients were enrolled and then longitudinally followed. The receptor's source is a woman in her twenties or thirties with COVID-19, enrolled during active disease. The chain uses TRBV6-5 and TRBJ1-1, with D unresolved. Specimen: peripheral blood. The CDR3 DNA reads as TGTGCCAGCAGACGAAACATGAACACTGAAGCTTTCTTT. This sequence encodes CASRRNMNTEAFF.